The 6 T cell receptor beta chains below all came from one sample that was sequenced in a study of beta chain features in type 1 diabetes. Expressed TCRB transcripts got sequenced, as all isolated RNA was reverse transcribed. Using immunoSEQ multiplex PCR, the repertoire was profiled, and TCRdb retains in-frame clones only, with some absent. In the table there are about 210,000 clones, 11% of which are singletons. The sequenced material came from central memory CD4+ T cells from blood. These receptor sequences come from a young man in good health.

This clone was recorded a few times. The J gene is TRBJ2-7, the V gene TRBV7-2; D is uncertain. Trimming left V 1 base short and J 1 base short, with 8 bases between. Per the germline V gene, CDR1 is SGHTA and CDR2 is FQGNSA. This CDR3 region has 14 residues. In nucleotides, the CDR3 is TGTGCCAGCAGCTTAGATCGGCAGTCCTACGAGCAGTACTTC. Amino acids: CASSLDRQSYEQYF.

The chain has TRBV28 and TRBJ2-5; tentatively, D is TRBD2 (6 bases). The CDR3 length is 15 residues. Germline V lookup: CDR1 MDHEN, CDR2 SYDVKM. V was clipped by 7 bases and J by 2 bases, with 17 bases between them. CDR3 protein: CASTPWVAGQETQYF. The CDR3 DNA is TGTGCCAGCACCCCGTGGGTGGCGGGACAAGAGACCCAGTACTTC.

In this sample, this clone turned up a few times. The sample contains more than one DNA sequence encoding this CDR3. The chain links TRBV28 to TRBJ2-7, with 9 bases aligning to TRBD2. Per the germline V gene, CDR1 is MDHEN and CDR2 is SYDVKM. V gave up 6 bases and J gave up 2 bases; unmatched junction bases: 5. This CDR3 has 14 residues. The CDR3 is CASRIAGEPYEQYF. The CDR3 DNA reads as TGTGCCAGCAGGATAGCGGGAGAGCCCTACGAGCAGTACTTC.

The chain employs TRBV6-1 and TRBJ2-5; TRBD1 agrees at 11 bases. Germline-derived CDR1 and CDR2 are MNHNS and SASEGT. V shed 8 bases, J shed 6 bases, and the junction held 2 bases outside the gene matches. The CDR3 is made up of 12 amino acids. The DNA for the CDR3 is TGTGCCAGCGGGGACAGGGGGAAGACCCAGTACTTC. Protein product: CASGDRGKTQYF.

This rearrangement joins TRBV4-2 to TRBJ2-7; D remains ambiguous. The CDR3 runs to 14 residues. The germline V gene has CDR1 LGHNA and CDR2 YNFKEQ. The V and J ends lost 2 bases and 4 bases respectively, with 12 bases between them. CDR3 DNA: TGTGCCAGCAGCCAAAGTAACACCGCTTACGAGCAGTACTTC. Protein: CASSQSNTAYEQYF.

This clone was detected a few times. V is TRBV11-1 and J is TRBJ2-7; D is undetermined. The V and J ends lost 5 bases and 3 bases respectively, with 14 bases between them. From germline, CDR1 is SGHAT and CDR2 FQDESV (reference sequence). The CDR3 contains 14 residues. CDR3 nucleotides: TGTGCCAGCAGCAAGCGACAAGGGTACTACGAGCAGTACTTC. It specifies CASSKRQGYYEQYF.